The following is a T cell receptor beta chain sequence with its context. Assay: immunoSEQ multiplex PCR; the TCRdb copy retains only in-frame clones and omits some. Here the sample spans 40,000 to 55,000 clones, roughly 92% being singletons. This sample was included in a study of T cell changes during pregnancy in multiple sclerosis. This clonotype originated in a female donor with multiple sclerosis, enrolled in a pregnancy study. This sample comprised CD4+ T cells from peripheral blood mononuclear cells, obtained in the third trimester of pregnancy.

Here the CDR3 reads CASSHGGGLQYEQYF. The CDR3 DNA reads TGTGCCAGCAGCCACGGCGGGGGGCTACAGTACGAGCAGTACTTC. J is TRBJ2-7 and V is TRBV14, with 8 bases aligning to TRBD2. CDR3 length equals 15 residues. The J segment lost 4 bases and the V segment lost 3 bases, leaving 8 bases of the junction unmatched. Germline values: CDR1 SGHDN, CDR2 FVKESK. Full variable domain (remainder filled in from reference TRBV14 and TRBJ2-7): EAGVTQFPSHSVIEKGQTVTLRCDPISGHDNLYWYRRVMGKEIKFLLHFVKESKQDESGMPNNRFLAERTGGTYSTLKVQPAELEDSGVYFCASSHGGGLQYEQYFGPGTRLTVT.